This note documents a single TCR beta chain sequence. These data originate in a study of technical replicates of blood from a few donors. The CDR3 covers 17 residues. Germline V lookup: CDR1 SGHTA, CDR2 FQGTGA. Trimming took 5 bases from V and 0 from J, leaving 18 bases between them. Assay: immunoSEQ multiplex PCR; the TCRdb copy retains only in-frame clones and omits some. The sample records roughly 60,000 clones, about 95% being singletons. V is TRBV7-3 and J is TRBJ2-3; a weak D match, TRBD1 (6 bases). The sample taken for sequencing was PBMCs. The clonotype was recovered from a human donor in good health. Some clones in this sample may be carry-over from other donors' samples. CDR3 sequence (DNA): TGTGCCAGCAGCCTCGGGACATCCAGTACTAGCACAGATACGCAGTATTTT. It yields the protein CASSLGTSSTSTDTQYF.